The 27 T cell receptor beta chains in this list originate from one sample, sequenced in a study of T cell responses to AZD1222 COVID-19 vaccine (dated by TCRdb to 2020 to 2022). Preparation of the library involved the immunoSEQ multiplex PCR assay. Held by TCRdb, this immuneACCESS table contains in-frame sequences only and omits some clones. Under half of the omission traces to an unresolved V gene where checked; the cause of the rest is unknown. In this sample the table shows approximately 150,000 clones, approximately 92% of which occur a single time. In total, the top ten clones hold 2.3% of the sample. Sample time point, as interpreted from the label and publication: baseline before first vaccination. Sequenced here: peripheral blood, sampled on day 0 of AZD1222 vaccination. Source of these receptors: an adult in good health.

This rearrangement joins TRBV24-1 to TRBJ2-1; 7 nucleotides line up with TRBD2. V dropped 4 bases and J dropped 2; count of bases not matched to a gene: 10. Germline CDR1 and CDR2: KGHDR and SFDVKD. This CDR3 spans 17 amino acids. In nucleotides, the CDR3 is TGTGCCACCAGTGACCCTGGACTAGGTGAGGCCTACAATGAGCAGTTCTTC. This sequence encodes CATSDPGLGEAYNEQFF.

The CDR3 region is CASSVEQGGNYGYTF. The DNA for the CDR3 is TGTGCCAGCAGCGTAGAACAGGGCGGTAACTATGGCTACACCTTC. The genes are TRBV9 and TRBJ1-2, with D perhaps matching TRBD1 (6 bases). Germline-derived CDR1 and CDR2 are SGDLS and YYNGEE. The CDR3 spans 15 residues. The V gene lost 0 bases and the J gene lost 1 base, with 10 bases spanning the gap.

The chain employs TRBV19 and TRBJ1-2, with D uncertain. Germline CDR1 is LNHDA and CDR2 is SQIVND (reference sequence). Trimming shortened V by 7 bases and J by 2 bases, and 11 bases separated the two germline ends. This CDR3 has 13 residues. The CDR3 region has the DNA TGTGCCAGTACCACACAAGTAAACTATGGCTACACCTTC. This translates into CASTTQVNYGYTF.

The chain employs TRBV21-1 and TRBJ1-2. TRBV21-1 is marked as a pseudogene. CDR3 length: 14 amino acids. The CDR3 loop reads CASSKAGGREGYTF. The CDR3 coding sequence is TGTGCCAGCAGCAAAGCGGGGGGCCGGGAGGGCTACACCTTC.

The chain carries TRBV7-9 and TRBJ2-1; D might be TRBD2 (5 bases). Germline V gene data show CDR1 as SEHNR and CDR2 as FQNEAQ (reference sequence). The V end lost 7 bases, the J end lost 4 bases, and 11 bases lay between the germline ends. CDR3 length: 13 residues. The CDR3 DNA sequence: TGTGCCAGCAACCTAGCAGTGTACAATGAGCAGTTCTTC. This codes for CASNLAVYNEQFF.

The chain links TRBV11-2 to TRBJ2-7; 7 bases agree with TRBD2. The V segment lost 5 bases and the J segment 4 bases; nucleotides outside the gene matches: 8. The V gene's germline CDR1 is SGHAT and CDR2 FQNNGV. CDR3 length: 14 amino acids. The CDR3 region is CASSRGGGSYEQYF. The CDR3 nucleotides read TGTGCCAGCAGCCGTGGGGGGGGTTCGTACGAGCAGTACTTC.

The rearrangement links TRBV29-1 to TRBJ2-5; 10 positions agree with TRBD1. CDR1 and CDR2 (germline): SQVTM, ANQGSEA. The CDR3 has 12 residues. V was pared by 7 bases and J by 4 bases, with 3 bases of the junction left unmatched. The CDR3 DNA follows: TGCAGCGCCCGACAGGGGGCAGAGACCCAGTACTTC. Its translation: CSARQGAETQYF. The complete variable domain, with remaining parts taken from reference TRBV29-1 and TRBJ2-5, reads SAVISQKPSRDICQRGTSLTIQCQVDSQVTMMFWYRQQPGQSLTLIATANQGSEATYESGFVIDKFPISRPNLTFSTLTVSNMSPEDSSIYLCSARQGAETQYFGPGTRLLVL.

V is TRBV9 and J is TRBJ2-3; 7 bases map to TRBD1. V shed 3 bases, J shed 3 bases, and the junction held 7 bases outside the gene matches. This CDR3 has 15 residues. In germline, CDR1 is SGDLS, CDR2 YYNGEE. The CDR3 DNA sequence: TGTGCCAGCAGCGCCCCGGACAGGTGGACAGATACGCAGTATTTT. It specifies CASSAPDRWTDTQYF.

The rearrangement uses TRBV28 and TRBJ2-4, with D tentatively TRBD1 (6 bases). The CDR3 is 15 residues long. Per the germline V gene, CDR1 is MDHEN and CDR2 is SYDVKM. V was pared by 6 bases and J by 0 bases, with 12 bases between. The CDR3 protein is CASRFGGIAKNIQYF. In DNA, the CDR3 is TGTGCCAGCAGGTTTGGGGGCATAGCCAAAAACATTCAGTACTTC.

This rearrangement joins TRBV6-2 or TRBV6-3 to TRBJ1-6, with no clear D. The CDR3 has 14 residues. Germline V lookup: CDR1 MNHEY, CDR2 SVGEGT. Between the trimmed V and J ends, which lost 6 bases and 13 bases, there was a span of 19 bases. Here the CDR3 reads CASSSRGGRIPLHF. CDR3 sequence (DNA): TGTGCCAGCAGCTCCCGGGGAGGGAGAATCCCCCTCCACTTT.

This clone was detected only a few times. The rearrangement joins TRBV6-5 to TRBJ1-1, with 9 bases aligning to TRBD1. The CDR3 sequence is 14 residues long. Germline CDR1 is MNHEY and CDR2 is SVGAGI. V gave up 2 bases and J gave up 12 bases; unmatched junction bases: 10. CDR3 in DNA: TGTGCCAGCAGTTACACTAAGTCGACAGGGGGGACTTTCTTT. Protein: CASSYTKSTGGTFF.

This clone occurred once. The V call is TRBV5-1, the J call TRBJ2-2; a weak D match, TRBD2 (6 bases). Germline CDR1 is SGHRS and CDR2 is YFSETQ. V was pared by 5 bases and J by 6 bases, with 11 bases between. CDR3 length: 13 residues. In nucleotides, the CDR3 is TGCGCCAGCAGATCGGGGGACGCCGGGGAGCTGTTTTTT. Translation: CASRSGDAGELFF.

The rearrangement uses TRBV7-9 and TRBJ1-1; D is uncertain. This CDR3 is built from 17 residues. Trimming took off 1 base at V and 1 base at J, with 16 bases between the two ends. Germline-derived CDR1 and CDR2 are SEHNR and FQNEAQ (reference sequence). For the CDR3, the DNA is TGTGCCAGCAGCTTAGGGTACGCTGCAGCAAAGAACACTGAAGCTTTCTTT. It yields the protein CASSLGYAAAKNTEAFF. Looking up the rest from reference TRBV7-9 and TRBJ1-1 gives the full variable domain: DTGVSQNPRHKITKRGQNVTFRCDPISEHNRLYWYRQTLGQGPEFLTYFQNEAQLEKSRLLSDRFSAERPKGSFSTLEIQRTEQGDSAMYLCASSLGYAAAKNTEAFFGQGTRLTVV.

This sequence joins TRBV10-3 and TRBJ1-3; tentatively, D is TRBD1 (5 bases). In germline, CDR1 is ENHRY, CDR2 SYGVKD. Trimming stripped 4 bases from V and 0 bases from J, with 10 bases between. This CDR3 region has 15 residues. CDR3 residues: CAISAAGLSGNTIYF. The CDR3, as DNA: TGTGCCATCAGTGCCGCAGGGCTCTCTGGAAACACCATATATTTT.

The CDR3 region is CASSYSARSTDTQYF. In DNA, the CDR3 is TGTGCCAGCAGTTACTCAGCCAGAAGCACAGATACGCAGTATTTT. This chain uses TRBV6-2 or TRBV6-3 with TRBJ2-3; D call uncertain. The germline V gene encodes CDR1 MNHEY and CDR2 SVGEGT. V was cut by 0 bases and J by 0 bases, with 7 bases left in between. The CDR3 consists of 15 residues.

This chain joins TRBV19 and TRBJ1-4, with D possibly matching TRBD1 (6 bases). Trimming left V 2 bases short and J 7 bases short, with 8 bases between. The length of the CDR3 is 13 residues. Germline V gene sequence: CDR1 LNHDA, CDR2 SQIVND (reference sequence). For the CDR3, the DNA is TGTGCCAGTAGTATACGGGGGCGTGAAAAACTGTTTTTT. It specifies CASSIRGREKLFF.

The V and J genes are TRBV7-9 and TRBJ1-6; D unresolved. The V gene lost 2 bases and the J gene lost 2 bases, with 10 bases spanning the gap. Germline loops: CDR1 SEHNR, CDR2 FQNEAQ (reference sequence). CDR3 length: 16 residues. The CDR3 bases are TGTGCCAGCAGCTTATGGGCCGGGACCTATAATTCACCCCTCCACTTT. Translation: CASSLWAGTYNSPLHF.

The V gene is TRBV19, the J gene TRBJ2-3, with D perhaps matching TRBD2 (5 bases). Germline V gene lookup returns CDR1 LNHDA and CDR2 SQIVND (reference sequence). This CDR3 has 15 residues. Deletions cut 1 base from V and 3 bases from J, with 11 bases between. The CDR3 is CASSIAWTFTDTQYF. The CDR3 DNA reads TGTGCCAGTAGTATAGCTTGGACTTTTACAGATACGCAGTATTTT.

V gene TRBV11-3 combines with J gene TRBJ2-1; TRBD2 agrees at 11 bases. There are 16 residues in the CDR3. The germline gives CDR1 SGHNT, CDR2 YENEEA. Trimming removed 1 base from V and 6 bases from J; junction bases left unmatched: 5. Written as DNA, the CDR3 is TGTGCCAGCAGCTTAGGTCCGGGACTAGCGGTCAATGAGCAGTTCTTC. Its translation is CASSLGPGLAVNEQFF.

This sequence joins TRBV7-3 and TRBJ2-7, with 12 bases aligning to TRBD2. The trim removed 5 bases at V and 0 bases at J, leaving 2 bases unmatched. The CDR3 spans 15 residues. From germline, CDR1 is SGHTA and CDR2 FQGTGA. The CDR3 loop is CASSKTSGSSYEQYF. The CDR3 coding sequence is TGTGCCAGCAGCAAGACTAGCGGGAGCTCCTACGAGCAGTACTTC.

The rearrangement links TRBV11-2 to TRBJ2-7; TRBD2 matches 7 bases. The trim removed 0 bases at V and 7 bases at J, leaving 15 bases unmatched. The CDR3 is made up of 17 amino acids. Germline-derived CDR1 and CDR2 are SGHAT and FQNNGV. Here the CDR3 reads CASSLDPRGSPLREQYF. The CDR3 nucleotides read TGTGCCAGCAGCTTAGATCCTCGCGGGAGTCCCCTTAGGGAGCAGTACTTC.

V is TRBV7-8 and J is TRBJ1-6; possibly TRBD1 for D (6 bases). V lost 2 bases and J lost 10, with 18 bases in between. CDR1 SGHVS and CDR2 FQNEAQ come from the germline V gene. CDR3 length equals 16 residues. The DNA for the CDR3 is TGTGCCAGCAGCTTAACCGGGACAAAATTCCACTCACCCCTCCACTTT. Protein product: CASSLTGTKFHSPLHF.

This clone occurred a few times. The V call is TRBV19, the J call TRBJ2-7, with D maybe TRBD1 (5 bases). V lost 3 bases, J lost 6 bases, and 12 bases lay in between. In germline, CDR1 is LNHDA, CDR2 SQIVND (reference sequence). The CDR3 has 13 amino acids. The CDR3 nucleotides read TGTGCCAGTAGTATTCAGGGTGGGTTCGAGCAGTACTTC. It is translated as CASSIQGGFEQYF.

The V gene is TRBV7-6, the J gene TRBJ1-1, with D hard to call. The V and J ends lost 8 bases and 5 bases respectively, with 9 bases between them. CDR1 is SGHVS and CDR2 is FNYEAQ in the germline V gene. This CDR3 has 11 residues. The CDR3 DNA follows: TGTGCCAGCGATTTTGGGACTGAAGCTTTCTTT. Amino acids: CASDFGTEAFF.

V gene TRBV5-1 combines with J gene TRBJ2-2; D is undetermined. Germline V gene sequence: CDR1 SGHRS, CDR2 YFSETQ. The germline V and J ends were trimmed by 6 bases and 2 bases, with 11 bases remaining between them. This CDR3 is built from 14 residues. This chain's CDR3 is CASNVIGNTGELFF. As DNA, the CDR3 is TGCGCCAGCAACGTGATAGGCAACACCGGGGAGCTGTTTTTT. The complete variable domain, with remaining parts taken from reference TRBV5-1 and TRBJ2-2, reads KAGVTQTPRYLIKTRGQQVTLSCSPISGHRSVSWYQQTPGQGLQFLFEYFSETQRNKGNFPGRFSGRQFSNSRSEMNVSTLELGDSALYLCASNVIGNTGELFFGEGSRLTVL.

CDR3 residues: CASSLRSDSYEQYF. CDR3 in DNA: TGTGCCAGCAGCTTGAGGTCAGATTCCTACGAGCAGTACTTC. The V gene is TRBV5-5, the J gene TRBJ2-7; no clear D. This CDR3 has 14 amino acids. CDR1 SGHKS and CDR2 YYEKEE come from the germline V gene (reference sequence). V was trimmed by 1 base and J by 1 base, leaving 9 bases between them.

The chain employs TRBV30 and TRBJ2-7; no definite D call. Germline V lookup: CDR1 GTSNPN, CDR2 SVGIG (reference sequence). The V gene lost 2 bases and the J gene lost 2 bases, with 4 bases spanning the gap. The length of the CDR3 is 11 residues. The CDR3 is CAWSKAYEQYF. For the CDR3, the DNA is TGTGCCTGGAGTAAAGCCTACGAGCAGTACTTC. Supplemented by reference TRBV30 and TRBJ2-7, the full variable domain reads SQTIHQWPATLVQPVGSPLSLECTVEGTSNPNLYWYRQAAGRGLQLLFYSVGIGQISSEVPQNLSASRPQDRQFILSSKKLLLSDSGFYLCAWSKAYEQYFGPGTRLTVT.